Following are 28 T cell receptor beta chains from one sample sequenced in a study of blood T cell repertoires in COVID-19. Data came from immunoSEQ multiplex PCR; TCRdb stores just in-frame clones and leaves some out. The data show fewer than 250,000 clones, 65% to 85% seen once. Sequencing input: PBMCs or T cells enriched from blood (not recorded which). Receptors originate from a middle-aged woman who had recovered from COVID-19.

The CDR3 loop is CASRLNFNTEAFF. DNA of the CDR3: TGTGCCAGCAGGTTGAACTTCAACACTGAAGCTTTCTTT. The V and J genes are TRBV6-5 and TRBJ1-1; D remains ambiguous. Trimming cost V 6 bases and J 2 bases, with 10 bases left between them. Per germline, CDR1 MNHEY and CDR2 SVGAGI. The CDR3 consists of 13 residues.

This sequence joins TRBV6-4 and TRBJ1-1; D is undetermined. Trimming left V 2 bases short and J 4 bases short, with 11 bases between. Germline CDR1 MRHNA, CDR2 SNTAGT. This CDR3 region has 14 residues. The CDR3 protein is CASSDGVGGTEAFF. The DNA of the CDR3 is TGTGCCAGCAGTGACGGGGTGGGAGGCACTGAAGCTTTCTTT.

This clone was detected a few times. The chain uses TRBV18 and TRBJ2-7, with 8 bases aligning to TRBD2. CDR1 and CDR2 (germline): KGHSH, LQKENI. The CDR3 is 16 residues long. The ends lost 1 base at V and 2 bases at J; junction bases unmatched: 7. In DNA form, the CDR3 reads TGTGCCAGCTCACCACGAACGACTAGCGAGACCTACGAGCAGTACTTC. Protein sequence: CASSPRTTSETYEQYF. The full variable domain, with the rest looked up from reference TRBV18 and TRBJ2-7, is NAGVMQNPRHLVRRRGQEARLRCSPMKGHSHVYWYRQLPEEGLKFMVYLQKENIIDESGMPKERFSAEFPKEGPSILRIQQVVRGDSAAYFCASSPRTTSETYEQYFGPGTRLTVT.

This clone was detected only a few times. The V gene is TRBV4-1, the J gene TRBJ2-2, with 14 nucleotides matching TRBD2. The CDR3 runs to 16 residues. The germline CDR1 and CDR2 sequences are MGHRA and YSYEKL. The V segment lost 4 bases and the J segment 5 bases; nucleotides outside the gene matches: 3. The CDR3 reads CASSRGLAGGTGELFF. The CDR3, as DNA: TGCGCCAGCAGCCGAGGACTAGCGGGAGGAACCGGGGAGCTGTTTTTT.

The V and J genes are TRBV29-1 and TRBJ2-3, with 13 nucleotides matching TRBD2. The CDR3 length is 15 residues. V shed 6 bases and J 2 bases; nucleotides not matched to a gene: 5. Germline-derived CDR1 and CDR2 are SQVTM and ANQGSEA. The CDR3 DNA follows: TGCAGCGTGCGGGGACTAGCGGGACCCACAGATACGCAGTATTTT. It translates to CSVRGLAGPTDTQYF.

The chain joins TRBV7-2 to TRBJ2-5; D gene ambiguous. The V gene lost 5 bases and the J gene lost 7 bases, with 17 bases spanning the gap. Germline assignment: CDR1 SGHTA and CDR2 FQGNSA. This CDR3 is built from 14 residues. The CDR3 coding sequence is TGTGCCAGCAGCGAGAGGTCTGGGTTGGTGACCCAGTACTTC. Its translation: CASSERSGLVTQYF.

The chain has TRBV5-4 and TRBJ2-2; 9 bases are a match to TRBD1. Germline CDR1 reads SGHNT; CDR2 reads YYREEE (reference sequence). CDR3 length: 16 residues. V shed 4 bases and J 5 bases; nucleotides not matched to a gene: 9. The CDR3 spells CASSPGTGKYTGELFF. CDR3 in DNA: TGTGCCAGCAGCCCCGGGACAGGGAAGTATACCGGGGAGCTGTTTTTT.

The chain has TRBV6-1 and TRBJ2-7, with a weak D call TRBD2 (6 bases). The CDR3 spans 12 residues. CDR1 is MNHNS, CDR2 SASEGT, per germline. Trimming pared 3 bases from V and 5 bases from J, leaving 8 bases between. CDR3 sequence reads: CASSEWGDEQYV. CDR3 DNA: TGTGCCAGCAGTGAGTGGGGGGACGAGCAGTACGTC.

V gene TRBV7-9 combines with J gene TRBJ1-1; the D is unclear. From germline, CDR1 is SEHNR and CDR2 FQNEAQ (reference sequence). This CDR3 spans 13 amino acids. V lost 1 base, J lost 8 bases, and 11 bases lay in between. This CDR3 is CASSLGPTSEAFF. The CDR3 DNA is TGTGCCAGCAGCTTAGGCCCCACTTCCGAAGCTTTCTTT. Full variable domain (rest looked up from reference TRBV7-9 and TRBJ1-1): DTGVSQNPRHKITKRGQNVTFRCDPISEHNRLYWYRQTLGQGPEFLTYFQNEAQLEKSRLLSDRFSAERPKGSFSTLEIQRTEQGDSAMYLCASSLGPTSEAFFGQGTRLTVV.

The rearrangement links TRBV7-3 to TRBJ2-3; 8 bases fit TRBD1. The CDR3 consists of 14 residues. After removal of 4 bases from V and 4 bases from J, the junction contained 4 bases not matched to a gene. Per germline, CDR1 SGHTA and CDR2 FQGTGA. CDR3 amino acids: CASSSRQGSDTQYF. In DNA form, the CDR3 reads TGTGCCAGCAGCTCTAGACAGGGGTCAGATACGCAGTATTTT.

A single count supports this clone. The chain has TRBV28 and TRBJ1-5; 11 bases fit TRBD1. The length of the CDR3 is 17 residues. V trimming: 6 bases; J trimming: 0 bases; junction bases outside the gene matches: 7. Germline assignment: CDR1 MDHEN and CDR2 SYDVKM. CDR3 loop: CASRDRDRGYSNQPQHF. For the CDR3, the DNA is TGTGCCAGCAGGGACCGGGACAGGGGGTATAGCAATCAGCCCCAGCATTTT.

The rearrangement joins TRBV7-2 to TRBJ2-1; the D gene is possibly TRBD2 (6 bases). V was clipped by 4 bases and J by 3 bases, with 22 bases between them. This CDR3 is built from 18 residues. The germline V gene has CDR1 SGHTA and CDR2 FQGNSA. The CDR3: CASSSPTLGAGDYNEQFF. CDR3 coding DNA: TGTGCCAGCAGCTCCCCCACGCTGGGAGCGGGTGACTACAATGAGCAGTTCTTC.

V usage is TRBV18 and J usage is TRBJ2-1, with 8 bases identical to TRBD2. CDR1 is KGHSH and CDR2 is LQKENI in the germline V gene. After removal of 9 bases from V and 9 bases from J, the junction contained 19 bases not matched to a gene. This CDR3 is 16 amino acids long. The DNA of the CDR3 is TGTGCCAGTGCCCGAGAGCGGGAGAACCAAGGCACTGAGCAGTTCTTC. It yields the protein CASARERENQGTEQFF.

The chain carries TRBV19 and TRBJ1-5; no clear D gene. Trimming removed 3 bases from V and 7 bases from J, with 10 bases in between. Per germline, CDR1 LNHDA and CDR2 SQIVND (reference sequence). There are 13 residues in the CDR3. The chain's CDR3 is CASSIEAWQPQHF. As DNA, the CDR3 is TGTGCCAGTAGTATTGAGGCCTGGCAGCCCCAGCATTTT.

This clone was detected only once. This chain links TRBV28 with TRBJ2-1, with D hard to call. The V end was cut by 4 bases, the J end by 5 bases, with 15 bases between. This CDR3 contains 15 residues. CDR1 is MDHEN, CDR2 SYDVKM, per germline. As DNA, the CDR3 is TGTGCCAGCAGTTCGGGTAGTAAAGCAAACAATGAGCAGTTCTTC. Protein: CASSSGSKANNEQFF.

The gene calls are TRBV19 and TRBJ1-6, with D perhaps TRBD1 (5 bases). This CDR3 has 15 amino acids. Germline CDR1 reads LNHDA; CDR2 reads SQIVND (reference sequence). The germline V and J ends were trimmed by 4 bases and 5 bases, with 12 bases remaining between them. This chain's CDR3 is CASSSGTLDNSPLHF. CDR3 coding DNA: TGTGCCAGTAGTAGCGGGACGCTCGATAATTCACCCCTCCACTTT.

The V gene is TRBV9, the J gene TRBJ2-3; possible D gene TRBD1, 5 bases. Trimming removed 4 bases from V and 7 bases from J, with 13 bases in between. Per the germline V gene, CDR1 is SGDLS and CDR2 is YYNGEE. The CDR3 is 13 residues long. The CDR3 protein is CASSSDQGYTQYF. The CDR3 bases are TGTGCCAGCAGCAGCGATCAGGGATATACGCAGTATTTT.

This sequence joins TRBV3-1 (or the pseudogene TRBV3-2) and TRBJ1-6; TRBD1 matches 10 bases. Trimming took 4 bases from V and 9 from J; bases not matched to a gene: 0. The CDR3 sequence is 13 residues long. Germline values: CDR1 LGHDT, CDR2 YNNKEL (reference sequence). The CDR3 loop is CASSRQGASPLHF. The CDR3 coding sequence is TGTGCCAGCAGCCGACAGGGGGCTTCACCCCTCCACTTT.

The chain couples TRBV13 to TRBJ2-1; TRBD2 might be the D (6 bases). Germline V gives CDR1 PRHDT, CDR2 FYEKMQ (reference sequence). The V gene lost 0 bases and the J gene lost 4 bases, with 16 bases spanning the gap. CDR3 size: 17 residues. The CDR3 region is CASSLGGGISNYNEQFF. The DNA of the CDR3 is TGTGCCAGCAGCTTAGGTGGGGGGATATCCAATTACAATGAGCAGTTCTTC.

The chain joins TRBV7-8 to TRBJ1-3, with D maybe TRBD1 (5 bases). Germline CDR1 and CDR2: SGHVS and FQNEAQ. The V and J ends lost 3 bases and 4 bases respectively, with 10 bases between them. The CDR3 has 14 residues. The chain's CDR3 is CASSFTRQGNTIYF. The CDR3 region has the DNA TGTGCCAGCAGCTTCACCCGACAGGGAAACACCATATATTTT.

The chain is built from TRBV19 and TRBJ1-1, with D maybe TRBD1 (6 bases). Germline CDR1 is LNHDA and CDR2 is SQIVND (reference sequence). The CDR3 length is 16 residues. V was shortened by 8 bases and J by 1 base, with 20 bases between the two germline ends. CDR3 in amino acids: CASFPRGGFANTEAFF. CDR3 DNA: TGTGCCAGTTTCCCGAGGGGGGGGTTTGCGAACACTGAAGCTTTCTTT.

The rearrangement joins TRBV30 to TRBJ2-3; D is possibly TRBD2 (5 bases). Germline lookup yields CDR1 GTSNPN and CDR2 SVGIG (reference sequence). The CDR3 is 13 residues long. V was clipped by 1 base and J by 12 bases, with 17 bases between them. Here the CDR3 reads CAWSDEGADRQYF. The CDR3 nucleotides are TGTGCCTGGAGTGATGAGGGAGCAGATCGACAGTATTTT.

The chain carries TRBV5-1 and TRBJ2-2; 8 positions match TRBD1. Per the germline V gene, CDR1 is SGHRS and CDR2 is YFSETQ. This CDR3 contains 17 residues. Germline trimming cut 4 bases from V and 4 bases from J; bases unmatched to any gene: 12. CDR3 coding DNA: TGCGCCAGCAGCCGTGGACAGGGTTTGGTGGGCACCGGGGAGCTGTTTTTT. It is translated as CASSRGQGLVGTGELFF.

V and J are TRBV19 and TRBJ1-2; the match to TRBD1 covers 8 bases. Germline CDR1 is LNHDA and CDR2 is SQIVND (reference sequence). J was trimmed by 6 bases and V by 4 bases; bases with no gene match: 4. The CDR3 length is 13 residues. The CDR3 DNA is TGTGCCAGTAGTACCCAGGGGGCGGATGGCTACACCTTC. It translates to CASSTQGADGYTF. Complete variable domain (other parts from reference TRBV19 and TRBJ1-2): DGGITQSPKYLFRKEGQNVTLSCEQNLNHDAMYWYRQDPGQGLRLIYYSQIVNDFQKGDIAEGYSVSREKKESFPLTVTSAQKNPTAFYLCASSTQGADGYTFGSGTRLTVV.

The chain couples TRBV6-6 to TRBJ1-6; 7 nucleotides align to TRBD1. CDR1 and CDR2 from the germline V gene are MNHNY and SVGAGI (reference sequence). The CDR3 covers 14 residues. Trimming at V came to 6 bases and at J to 3 bases, leaving 2 bases not matched to a gene. CDR3 in amino acids: CASSQGDYNSPLHF. As DNA, the CDR3 is TGTGCCAGCAGCCAGGGGGACTATAATTCACCCCTCCACTTT.

This rearrangement joins TRBV7-2 to TRBJ1-5; D is possibly TRBD1 (6 bases). Looked up from germline, CDR1 is SGHTA and CDR2 is FQGNSA. Trimming cost V 3 bases and J 6 bases, with 9 bases left between them. The CDR3 runs 13 residues. CDR3 DNA sequence: TGTGCCAGCAGCTTCGGACAGTCTCAGCCCCAGCATTTT. It is translated as CASSFGQSQPQHF.

This chain joins TRBV13 and TRBJ2-3, with 14 bases aligning to TRBD2. After removal of 4 bases from V and 10 bases from J, the junction contained 7 bases not matched to a gene. Germline assignment: CDR1 PRHDT and CDR2 FYEKMQ (reference sequence). CDR3 length: 15 residues. The CDR3 DNA follows: TGTGCCAGCAGCTCGACTAGCGGGAGGGCCTCGTCGCAGTATTTT. Amino acid sequence: CASSSTSGRASSQYF.

The sample holds a few counts of this clone. V usage is TRBV7-2 and J usage is TRBJ1-6; 10 bases map to TRBD1. The V gene's germline CDR1 is SGHTA and CDR2 FQGNSA. The CDR3 totals 16 residues. V dropped 1 base and J dropped 6; count of bases not matched to a gene: 3. CDR3 in amino acids: CASSLVRDRGNSPLHF. CDR3 nucleotide sequence: TGTGCCAGCAGCTTAGTCCGGGACAGGGGTAATTCACCCCTCCACTTT.